Below, 27 T cell receptor beta chains from the same sample are listed, as sequenced in a study of OX40 agonist ivuxolimab in advanced cancers. TCRdb's table, derived via immunoSEQ multiplex PCR, lists solely in-frame clones and lacks some. Here the sample spans about 68,000 clones, around nine tenths being singletons. This specimen consisted of CD4+ or CD8+ T cells sorted from blood, obtained in a trial of the OX40 agonist ivuxolimab. Receptor source: an adult with an advanced solid tumor such as melanoma, head and neck, liver or kidney cancer.

This sequence joins TRBV18 and TRBJ1-4; 9 positions match TRBD1. From germline, CDR1 is KGHSH and CDR2 LQKENI. J gave up 3 bases and V 6 bases, and 11 bases lay outside the gene matches. The CDR3 contains 17 residues. The CDR3 here is CASSSGTGINPNEKLFF. The CDR3 DNA reads as TGTGCCAGCTCCTCCGGGACAGGGATTAATCCTAATGAAAAACTGTTTTTT.

The J gene is TRBJ2-3, the V gene TRBV5-1, with 14 bases aligning to TRBD2. The J segment lost 3 bases and the V segment lost 4 bases, leaving 7 bases of the junction unmatched. CDR1 and CDR2 (germline): SGHRS, YFSETQ. The CDR3 covers 17 residues. The CDR3: CASSGSTSGRETDTQYF. In DNA form, the CDR3 reads TGCGCCAGCAGCGGATCGACTAGCGGGAGGGAAACAGATACGCAGTATTTT. Full variable domain (outside the CDR3, taken from reference TRBV5-1 and TRBJ2-3): KAGVTQTPRYLIKTRGQQVTLSCSPISGHRSVSWYQQTPGQGLQFLFEYFSETQRNKGNFPGRFSGRQFSNSRSEMNVSTLELGDSALYLCASSGSTSGRETDTQYFGPGTRLTVL.

The V and J genes are TRBV5-4 and TRBJ2-2; D is perhaps TRBD1 or TRBD2 (5 bases each). The germline V gene encodes CDR1 SGHNT and CDR2 YYREEE (reference sequence). This CDR3 contains 15 residues. Trimming took off 3 bases at V and 4 bases at J, with 13 bases between the two ends. CDR3 DNA: TGTGCCAGCAGCTGGGGGTTCGATGGCACCGGGGAGCTGTTTTTT. Translated: CASSWGFDGTGELFF.

The V gene is TRBV5-1, the J gene TRBJ1-2; D is unclear. With 5 bases removed from V and 3 bases from J, the gap between germline ends came to 8 bases. The CDR3 totals 12 residues. Looked up from germline, CDR1 is SGHRS and CDR2 is YFSETQ. CDR3 nucleotides: TGCGCCAGCAGACCATTGGACTATGGCTACACCTTC. This codes for CASRPLDYGYTF.

The chain uses TRBV6-1 and TRBJ2-3; D unclear. Trimming cost V 7 bases and J 0 bases, with 11 bases left between them. Germline V gene lookup returns CDR1 MNHNS and CDR2 SASEGT. The CDR3 is 14 residues long. CDR3 sequence reads: CASTRATSTDTQYF. The CDR3 nucleotides read TGTGCCAGCACTCGGGCTACAAGCACAGATACGCAGTATTTT.

This clone was detected once. The chain carries TRBV19 and TRBJ2-1, with 7 bases fitting TRBD2. J gave up 6 bases and V 4 bases, and 6 bases lay outside the gene matches. This CDR3 comprises 14 residues. Germline V CDR1 and CDR2: LNHDA, SQIVND (reference sequence). This CDR3 is CASSRREWANEQFF. In DNA, the CDR3 is TGTGCCAGTAGTAGGCGGGAGTGGGCCAATGAGCAGTTCTTC.

The V call is TRBV6-6, the J call TRBJ1-1; the D gene is possibly TRBD1 (5 bases). Between the trimmed V and J ends, which lost 7 bases and 11 bases, there was a span of 29 bases. Germline V gives CDR1 MNHNY, CDR2 SVGAGI (reference sequence). The CDR3 is 16 amino acids. The chain's CDR3 is CASTDLRGVTAVVAFF. Written as DNA, the CDR3 is TGTGCCAGCACCGACTTGAGAGGGGTGACAGCGGTCGTCGCTTTCTTT.

The chain is built from TRBV19 and TRBJ2-6; possibly TRBD2 for D (6 bases). The CDR3 runs to 17 residues. Trimming left V 5 bases short and J 0 bases short, with 14 bases between. The germline V gene has CDR1 LNHDA and CDR2 SQIVND (reference sequence). CDR3 in amino acids: CASSPLGTPSGANVLTF. The CDR3 coding sequence is TGTGCCAGTAGTCCCCTTGGGACTCCCTCTGGGGCCAACGTCCTGACTTTC.

The gene calls are TRBV27 and TRBJ2-3, with TRBD2 matching over 9 bases. CDR1 MNHEY and CDR2 SMNVEV come from the germline V gene (reference sequence). The CDR3 runs to 16 residues. V lost 5 bases and J lost 3; bases outside the gene matches: 9. The CDR3 loop is CASSKGSGSRTDTQYF. The CDR3 region has the DNA TGTGCCAGCAGTAAGGGTAGCGGGAGCCGGACAGATACGCAGTATTTT.

V is TRBV4-1 and J is TRBJ1-4; no clear D. The V gene lost 4 bases and the J gene lost 7 bases, with 13 bases spanning the gap. This CDR3 comprises 14 residues. Germline CDR1 reads MGHRA; CDR2 reads YSYEKL. The CDR3 bases are TGCGCCAGCAGCCCGACACCGGCAGGTGAAAAACTGTTTTTT. It is translated as CASSPTPAGEKLFF.

The DNA of the CDR3 is TGCGCCAGCAGCCAAGATCCCGGACGGACGAACACTGAAGCTTTCTTT. Protein: CASSQDPGRTNTEAFF. J is TRBJ1-1 and V is TRBV4-1; unclear D gene. The CDR3 has 16 amino acids. Germline CDR1 and CDR2: MGHRA and YSYEKL. Trimming stripped 0 bases from V and 1 base from J, with 12 bases between.

V gene TRBV5-1 combines with J gene TRBJ2-3; 8 positions match TRBD2. Per germline, CDR1 SGHRS and CDR2 YFSETQ. The V gene end was trimmed by 1 base and the J gene end by 1 base; junction bases not matched to a gene: 5. The CDR3 length is 16 residues. The CDR3 loop reads CASSLFPGGGTDTQYF. The CDR3 bases are TGCGCCAGCAGCTTGTTCCCGGGAGGGGGCACAGATACGCAGTATTTT.

The chain uses TRBV9 and TRBJ2-1, with 8 bases lining up with TRBD2. This CDR3 contains 15 residues. With V trimmed by 4 bases and J by 10 bases, 13 bases remained unmatched. Germline values: CDR1 SGDLS, CDR2 YYNGEE. The CDR3, as DNA: TGTGCCAGCAGCCACGGACTAGCCATAAAGGGGGAGCAGTTCTTC. Encoded protein: CASSHGLAIKGEQFF.

The chain carries TRBV19 and TRBJ1-3, with no clear D. The CDR3 is 13 amino acids. The V end was cut by 8 bases, the J end by 0 bases, with 8 bases between. Germline V gives CDR1 LNHDA, CDR2 SQIVND (reference sequence). The CDR3, as DNA: TGTGCCAGTCGGGCCAACTCTGGAAACACCATATATTTT. Translation: CASRANSGNTIYF.

The rearrangement joins TRBV19 to TRBJ1-1; D uncertain. The germline V gene has CDR1 LNHDA and CDR2 SQIVND (reference sequence). Trimming stripped 6 bases from V and 6 bases from J, with 14 bases between. The CDR3 length is 13 residues. Here the CDR3 reads CASSHQTRPEAFF. As DNA, the CDR3 is TGTGCCAGTAGCCACCAGACACGACCTGAAGCTTTCTTT.

The chain joins TRBV11-2 to TRBJ2-7; the D gene is possibly TRBD2 (6 bases). The germline V gene encodes CDR1 SGHAT and CDR2 FQNNGV. The ends were cut back, 6 bases at V and 4 bases at J, with 19 bases in the middle. The CDR3 has 15 amino acids. The CDR3 nucleotides read TGTGCCAGCAGTCGGGCCGACGGGGGACGATACGAGCAGTACTTC. It yields the protein CASSRADGGRYEQYF.

The rearrangement joins TRBV6-6 to TRBJ2-5, with TRBD2 matching over 12 bases. Germline V CDR1 and CDR2: MNHNY, SVGAGI (reference sequence). J was trimmed by 1 base and V by 6 bases; bases with no gene match: 3. CDR3 length equals 15 residues. The CDR3 DNA reads TGTGCCAGCAGGGGGACTAGCGGGTTCCAAGAGACCCAGTACTTC. Encoded protein: CASRGTSGFQETQYF.

This clone was detected once. V gene TRBV5-1 combines with J gene TRBJ2-3; D is ambiguous. Trimming cost V 0 bases and J 2 bases, with 10 bases left between them. The CDR3 loop spans 15 amino acids. Germline CDR1 and CDR2: SGHRS and YFSETQ. The chain's CDR3 is CASSLAWQATDTQYF. The CDR3 bases are TGCGCCAGCAGCTTGGCCTGGCAGGCCACAGATACGCAGTATTTT.

This clone was recorded only once. Here the CDR3 DNA reads TGCGCCCCCTTTAATGGCGGGACAGGGGATGGTAACACCGGGGAGCTGTTTTTT. Translated, it gives CAPFNGGTGDGNTGELFF. This chain links TRBV23-1 with TRBJ2-2, with 10 bases lining up with TRBD1. Being an ORF, TRBV23-1 has a function that is uncertain. After removal of 11 bases from V and 2 bases from J, the junction contained 17 bases not matched to a gene. The CDR3 consists of 18 residues.

This clone appeared a single time. The rearrangement uses TRBV6-1 and TRBJ2-7; 8 bases fit TRBD2. The CDR3 is 14 residues long. Germline lookup yields CDR1 MNHNS and CDR2 SASEGT. V was clipped by 10 bases and J by 0 bases; unmatched bases: 8. The CDR3 nucleotides read TGTGCCATCCAGACTAGCGTTAGCTCCTACGAGCAGTACTTC. Translation: CAIQTSVSSYEQYF.

The rearrangement links TRBV7-6 to TRBJ2-6; 7 nucleotides line up with TRBD1. The germline V gene has CDR1 SGHVS and CDR2 FNYEAQ. The CDR3 is 19 residues long. With V trimmed by 2 bases and J by 3 bases, 13 bases remained unmatched. The CDR3 loop is CASSLRRWDSLRGANVLTF. The CDR3 nucleotides read TGTGCCAGCAGCTTACGTAGGTGGGACAGCCTCCGTGGGGCCAACGTCCTGACTTTC.

This sequence joins TRBV30 and TRBJ2-7; D is uncertain. V was pared by 2 bases and J by 3 bases, with 14 bases between. The length of the CDR3 is 14 residues. Germline values: CDR1 GTSNPN, CDR2 SVGIG (reference sequence). CDR3 residues: CAWSLLRAVYEQYF. In nucleotides, the CDR3 is TGTGCCTGGAGTCTTTTACGGGCGGTCTACGAGCAGTACTTC.

The chain links TRBV6-1 to TRBJ2-5; 8 nucleotides line up with TRBD1. Germline V gene lookup returns CDR1 MNHNS and CDR2 SASEGT. CDR3 length equals 16 residues. The V and J ends lost 4 bases and 3 bases, in that order; junction bases with no gene match: 10. The CDR3 reads CASSATDRTGKETQYF. The CDR3 region has the DNA TGTGCCAGCAGTGCCACGGACAGGACAGGGAAAGAGACCCAGTACTTC.

The rearrangement joins TRBV19 to TRBJ2-7; D possibly corresponds to TRBD1 (6 bases). The CDR3 is 13 residues long. Germline V gives CDR1 LNHDA, CDR2 SQIVND (reference sequence). V was trimmed by 8 bases and J by 3 bases, leaving 14 bases between them. This chain's CDR3 is CASSAGRGYEQYF. DNA of the CDR3: TGTGCCAGTTCCGCCGGCAGGGGCTACGAGCAGTACTTC.

The J gene is TRBJ1-4, the V gene TRBV27, with a tentative D call TRBD1 (5 bases). CDR1 is MNHEY, CDR2 SMNVEV, per germline (reference sequence). The CDR3 spans 15 residues. Trimming removed 8 bases at V and 2 bases at J, with 15 bases between. The CDR3 loop reads CASGQGGFTNEKLFF. CDR3 in DNA: TGTGCCAGCGGCCAGGGTGGTTTCACTAATGAAAAACTGTTTTTT.

This clone was counted only a few times. This rearrangement joins TRBV9 to TRBJ1-2; possible D gene TRBD1, 6 bases. Germline V gives CDR1 SGDLS, CDR2 YYNGEE. Trimming shortened V by 3 bases and J by 7 bases, and 16 bases separated the two germline ends. CDR3 length: 14 amino acids. In nucleotides, the CDR3 is TGTGCCAGCAGCGCCTCAGGACAGACCTCTGGCTACACCTTC. This encodes CASSASGQTSGYTF.

The rearrangement links TRBV5-1 to TRBJ2-5, with 9 positions matching TRBD1. With V trimmed by 4 bases and J by 0 bases, 4 bases remained unmatched. This CDR3 is built from 15 residues. Germline V gives CDR1 SGHRS, CDR2 YFSETQ. The CDR3 DNA sequence: TGCGCCAGCAGCACCGGGACAGGGTACCAAGAGACCCAGTACTTC. Residues: CASSTGTGYQETQYF. Looking up the rest from reference TRBV5-1 and TRBJ2-5 gives the full variable domain: KAGVTQTPRYLIKTRGQQVTLSCSPISGHRSVSWYQQTPGQGLQFLFEYFSETQRNKGNFPGRFSGRQFSNSRSEMNVSTLELGDSALYLCASSTGTGYQETQYFGPGTRLLVL.